One sample yielded the 30 T cell receptor beta chains listed below, sequenced in a study of shared clonotypes between healthy human individuals. This table comes from immunoSEQ multiplex PCR, and its TCRdb copy is limited to in-frame clones, with some not included. In the table there are about 1.5 million clones, over 95% of which are singletons. The specimen sequenced was naive CD4+ T cells sorted from blood. Stated subset: CD45RA+ positively selected. The receptor source for this set is a man aged 25 to 45 in good health.

CDR3: CASSFTVASHEQYF. For the CDR3, the DNA is TGTGCCAGCAGCTTTACCGTGGCCAGCCACGAGCAGTACTTC. The chain is built from TRBV7-2 and TRBJ2-5; D is undetermined. The end of the DNA is better explained by TRBJ2-7, so the J call may be wrong. Germline V gene sequence: CDR1 SGHTA, CDR2 FQGNSA. The CDR3 runs to 14 residues.

The chain recombines TRBV11-2 with TRBJ1-2; TRBD1 agrees at 9 bases. V trimming: 5 bases; J trimming: 8 bases; junction bases outside the gene matches: 9. Germline V gene data show CDR1 as SGHAT and CDR2 as FQNNGV. This CDR3 is 14 amino acids long. CDR3 region: CASSPPGQGGGYTF. The DNA for the CDR3 is TGTGCCAGCAGCCCGCCGGGACAGGGCGGCGGCTACACCTTC.

V is TRBV18 and J is TRBJ2-3; D remains unclear. The V end was cut by 0 bases, the J end by 4 bases, with 11 bases between. Per germline, CDR1 KGHSH and CDR2 LQKENI. The CDR3 runs 15 residues. The CDR3, as DNA: TGTGCCAGCTCACCACCGTTAGGACCGCCAGATACGCAGTATTTT. Translating it yields CASSPPLGPPDTQYF.

This sequence joins TRBV30 and TRBJ2-1; 13 bases line up with TRBD2. CDR3 size: 15 residues. V shed 3 bases and J 9 bases; nucleotides not matched to a gene: 8. Germline CDR1 is GTSNPN and CDR2 is SVGIG (reference sequence). The CDR3: CAWSGLAGVIGEQFF. In nucleotides, the CDR3 is TGTGCCTGGAGCGGACTAGCGGGAGTGATCGGTGAGCAGTTCTTC.

The rearrangement links TRBV7-9 to TRBJ2-1; TRBD2 agrees at 7 bases. After removal of 3 bases from V and 7 bases from J, the junction contained 9 bases not matched to a gene. This CDR3 contains 15 residues. The germline V gene encodes CDR1 SEHNR and CDR2 FQNEAQ (reference sequence). The DNA for the CDR3 is TGTGCCAGCAGCTTGGGTGGGAGGGTGAGTAATGAGCAGTTCTTC. The encoded protein is CASSLGGRVSNEQFF.

The gene calls are TRBV29-1 and TRBJ2-2, with 7 bases matching TRBD1. Germline CDR1 reads SQVTM; CDR2 reads ANQGSEA. After removal of 5 bases from V and 5 bases from J, the junction contained 11 bases not matched to a gene. This CDR3 region has 15 residues. In nucleotides, the CDR3 is TGCAGCGTTCCTACCGACAGGGCTGGGACCGGGGAGCTGTTTTTT. This encodes CSVPTDRAGTGELFF.

This clone was found once. J is TRBJ2-1 and V is TRBV5-4; no definite D call. CDR3 length: 12 residues. Germline V gives CDR1 SGHNT, CDR2 YYREEE (reference sequence). V was shortened by 4 bases and J by 5 bases, with 7 bases between the two germline ends. The chain's CDR3 is CASSRPDNEQFF. Written as DNA, the CDR3 is TGTGCCAGCAGCCGACCGGACAATGAGCAGTTCTTC.

The V call is TRBV7-2, the J call TRBJ2-7; 12 nucleotides align to TRBD2. V lost 5 bases to trimming and J lost 4 bases; unmatched junction nucleotides: 6. Per the germline V gene, CDR1 is SGHTA and CDR2 is FQGNSA. There are 15 residues in the CDR3. CDR3 in DNA: TGTGCCAGCAGCCCAGAACTAGCGGGAGGTTACGAGCAGTACTTC. It specifies CASSPELAGGYEQYF.

V gene TRBV7-3 combines with J gene TRBJ2-2; tentative D call: TRBD1 (6 bases). Germline CDR1 reads SGHTA; CDR2 reads FQGTGA. With 1 base removed from V and 4 bases from J, the gap between germline ends came to 16 bases. The CDR3 is 17 residues long. This CDR3 is CASSLRGLRGITGELFF. CDR3 DNA sequence: TGTGCCAGCAGCTTAAGGGGTTTGAGGGGGATCACCGGGGAGCTGTTTTTT. The whole variable domain, remainder taken from reference TRBV7-3 and TRBJ2-2, is GAGVSQTPSNKVTEKGKYVELRCDPISGHTALYWYRQSLGQGPEFLIYFQGTGAADDSGLPNDRFFAVRPEGSVSTLKIQRTERGDSAVYLCASSLRGLRGITGELFFGEGSRLTVL.

The chain couples TRBV19 to TRBJ2-7, with TRBD1 matching over 7 bases. Germline V lookup: CDR1 LNHDA, CDR2 SQIVND (reference sequence). This CDR3 contains 15 residues. V lost 1 base, J lost 3 bases, and 6 bases stayed unmatched. The CDR3 bases are TGTGCCAGTAGTATAGGCATCAGGGGGATCTACGAGCAGTACTTC. Protein: CASSIGIRGIYEQYF.

This clone was detected once. The chain uses TRBV18 and TRBJ1-5; no clear D gene. The V end was cut by 0 bases, the J end by 4 bases, with 10 bases between. The germline gives CDR1 KGHSH, CDR2 LQKENI. The CDR3 sequence is 15 residues long. The CDR3 bases are TGTGCCAGCTCACCACCTGAAGAGCTAAATCAGCCCCAGCATTTT. It is translated as CASSPPEELNQPQHF. The full variable domain, its missing parts supplied by reference TRBV18 and TRBJ1-5, is NAGVMQNPRHLVRRRGQEARLRCSPMKGHSHVYWYRQLPEEGLKFMVYLQKENIIDESGMPKERFSAEFPKEGPSILRIQQVVRGDSAAYFCASSPPEELNQPQHFGDGTRLSIL.

The rearrangement links TRBV7-2 to TRBJ2-1; 10 bases line up with TRBD1. The V segment lost 5 bases and the J segment 8 bases; nucleotides outside the gene matches: 9. Germline-derived CDR1 and CDR2 are SGHTA and FQGNSA. The CDR3 contains 15 residues. CDR3: CASSPDRGTVDEQFF. The CDR3 nucleotides read TGTGCCAGCAGCCCGGACAGGGGGACGGTCGATGAGCAGTTCTTC. The full variable domain, completed using reference TRBV7-2 and TRBJ2-1, is GAGVSQSPSNKVTEKGKDVELRCDPISGHTALYWYRQSLGQGLEFLIYFQGNSAPDKSGLPSDRFSAERTGGSVSTLTIQRTQQEDSAVYLCASSPDRGTVDEQFFGPGTRLTVL.

This sequence joins TRBV7-2 and TRBJ1-5; no clear D gene. Germline CDR1 reads SGHTA; CDR2 reads FQGNSA. CDR3 size: 12 residues. Trimming pared 5 bases from V and 12 bases from J, leaving 14 bases between. The CDR3 is CASSLPGLSQHF. The CDR3, as DNA: TGTGCCAGCAGCCTTCCCGGGCTCAGCCAGCATTTT.

The rearrangement joins TRBV7-9 to TRBJ2-2, with unresolved D. The germline V gene encodes CDR1 SEHNR and CDR2 FQNEAQ (reference sequence). V was cut by 2 bases and J by 6 bases, with 7 bases left in between. This CDR3 comprises 13 residues. CDR3 coding DNA: TGTGCCAGCAGCTTATATGAGTCCGGGGAGCTGTTTTTT. Residues: CASSLYESGELFF.

The CDR3 sequence: CASRMTGVHEQYF. The CDR3, as DNA: TGTGCCAGCAGGATGACAGGTGTCCACGAGCAGTACTTC. The chain employs TRBV6-5 and TRBJ2-7, with a tentative D call TRBD1 (6 bases). Germline assignment: CDR1 MNHEY and CDR2 SVGAGI. This CDR3 has 13 amino acids. Trimming took 6 bases from V and 5 from J, leaving 14 bases between them.

The gene calls are TRBV18 and TRBJ2-1; D is uncertain. The CDR3 spans 16 residues. Per germline, CDR1 KGHSH and CDR2 LQKENI. V was clipped by 5 bases and J by 0 bases, with 14 bases between them. The CDR3 region is CASSSKSRSSYNEQFF. The CDR3 nucleotides are TGTGCCAGCTCATCTAAAAGCCGGAGCTCCTACAATGAGCAGTTCTTC.

The rearrangement uses TRBV28 and TRBJ2-7, with D perhaps TRBD2 (6 bases). CDR1 is MDHEN and CDR2 is SYDVKM in the germline V gene. This CDR3 spans 15 amino acids. Trimming took off 3 bases at V and 6 bases at J, with 18 bases between the two ends. CDR3 nucleotide sequence: TGTGCCAGCAGTTTGGGTGCGGAGGGAGGAGGCGAGCAGTACTTC. This encodes CASSLGAEGGGEQYF.

The chain links TRBV9 to TRBJ2-1; D ambiguous. CDR1 is SGDLS, CDR2 YYNGEE, per germline. Trimming removed 0 bases at V and 0 bases at J, with 10 bases between. The CDR3 runs 16 residues. The CDR3 protein is CASSVGRASSYNEQFF. The CDR3 region has the DNA TGTGCCAGCAGCGTAGGACGGGCTAGCTCCTACAATGAGCAGTTCTTC. Looking up the rest from reference TRBV9 and TRBJ2-1 gives the full variable domain: DSGVTQTPKHLITATGQRVTLRCSPRSGDLSVYWYQQSLDQGLQFLIQYYNGEERAKGNILERFSAQQFPDLHSELNLSSLELGDSALYFCASSVGRASSYNEQFFGPGTRLTVL.

Details on this clone: At the DNA level, this CDR3 is encoded by other sequences in the same sample as well. This rearrangement joins TRBV5-1 to TRBJ2-7, with 8 bases that match TRBD2. This CDR3 is built from 14 residues. V shed 7 bases, J shed 0 bases, and the junction held 6 bases outside the gene matches. Germline-derived CDR1 and CDR2 are SGHRS and YFSETQ. In DNA, the CDR3 is TGCGCCAGCGGTTTAGCGGGGAGCTCCTACGAGCAGTACTTC. It yields the protein CASGLAGSSYEQYF.

The rearrangement joins TRBV5-1 to TRBJ2-5; possibly TRBD1 or TRBD2 for D (6 bases each). Germline V gene sequence: CDR1 SGHRS, CDR2 YFSETQ. V lost 0 bases to trimming and J lost 5 bases, with 11 bases between them. CDR3 length: 14 amino acids. The CDR3 DNA follows: TGCGCCAGCAGCTTGGTCGGGGGCCCGGAGACCCAGTACTTC. Its protein product is CASSLVGGPETQYF.

J is TRBJ2-3 and V is TRBV5-1, with unresolved D. There are 13 residues in the CDR3. Germline CDR1 reads SGHRS; CDR2 reads YFSETQ. V gave up 3 bases and J gave up 1 base, with 6 bases separating them. Here the CDR3 reads CASSSHRTDTQYF. DNA of the CDR3: TGCGCCAGCAGCTCCCACCGCACAGATACGCAGTATTTT.

The chain employs TRBV6-5 and TRBJ1-1; TRBD1 agrees at 7 bases. Germline CDR1 is MNHEY and CDR2 is SVGAGI. V was clipped by 4 bases and J by 4 bases; unmatched bases: 6. This CDR3 contains 14 residues. The chain's CDR3 is CASSSKTGSTEAFF. The CDR3 region has the DNA TGTGCCAGCAGTTCCAAGACAGGGAGCACTGAAGCTTTCTTT.

The V and J genes are TRBV27 and TRBJ1-2; a possible D gene is TRBD1 (5 bases). Germline CDR1 is MNHEY and CDR2 is SMNVEV (reference sequence). CDR3 length: 14 residues. The V gene lost 4 bases and the J gene lost 4 bases, with 13 bases spanning the gap. CDR3 sequence: CASSYSGGGYGYTF. CDR3 sequence (DNA): TGTGCCAGCAGTTACAGCGGGGGTGGCTATGGCTACACCTTC.

This sequence joins TRBV28 and TRBJ2-5; the D call may be TRBD1 or TRBD2 (5 bases each). Germline V CDR1 and CDR2: MDHEN, SYDVKM. Trimming left V 6 bases short and J 7 bases short, with 21 bases between. The CDR3 length is 15 residues. DNA for the CDR3: TGTGCCAGCAGCCCGGGGACGGGCAGATACACGACCCAGTACTTC. Translation gives CASSPGTGRYTTQYF.

The J gene is TRBJ2-3, the V gene TRBV19; D is ambiguous. CDR3 size: 13 residues. CDR1 is LNHDA, CDR2 SQIVND, per germline (reference sequence). V was trimmed by 8 bases and J by 3 bases, leaving 12 bases between them. DNA for the CDR3: TGTGCCAGTGGTTTATTGGGGACAGATACGCAGTATTTT. This encodes CASGLLGTDTQYF.

The genes are TRBV21-1 and TRBJ2-5; the listed D gene, TRBD1, was not tested against the DNA. TRBV21-1 is described as a pseudogene. The CDR3 has 17 amino acids. CDR3 region: CASSKSDGQRYQETQYF. The CDR3 bases are TGTGCCAGCAGCAAATCCGACGGACAGAGGTACCAAGAGACCCAGTACTTC.

The V gene is TRBV19, the J gene TRBJ2-2, with D possibly being TRBD1 (6 bases). The germline V gene encodes CDR1 LNHDA and CDR2 SQIVND (reference sequence). Trimming removed 5 bases from V and 3 bases from J, with 10 bases in between. The CDR3 loop spans 14 amino acids. In DNA, the CDR3 is TGTGCCAGTAGTCTACAGGGACACACCGGGGAGCTGTTTTTT. It is translated as CASSLQGHTGELFF.

The chain couples TRBV28 to TRBJ1-2; D not certain. Trimming took 8 bases from V and 12 from J, leaving 7 bases between them. Looked up from germline, CDR1 is MDHEN and CDR2 is SYDVKM. This CDR3 has 8 amino acids. Here the CDR3 reads CASGSNTF. CDR3 nucleotide sequence: TGTGCCAGCGGGAGTAACACCTTC.

The rearrangement links TRBV7-9 to TRBJ1-3; 9 bases line up with TRBD1. Germline assignment: CDR1 SEHNR and CDR2 FQNEAQ (reference sequence). The CDR3 is 15 residues long. The ends lost 6 bases at V and 2 bases at J; junction bases unmatched: 5. The chain's CDR3 is CASRGGQGPGNTIYF. CDR3 nucleotides: TGTGCCAGCAGGGGGGGACAGGGCCCTGGAAACACCATATATTTT. Full variable domain (rest looked up from reference TRBV7-9 and TRBJ1-3): DTGVSQNPRHKITKRGQNVTFRCDPISEHNRLYWYRQTLGQGPEFLTYFQNEAQLEKSRLLSDRFSAERPKGSFSTLEIQRTEQGDSAMYLCASRGGQGPGNTIYFGEGSWLTVV.

This clone was detected only once. The chain employs TRBV19 and TRBJ2-6; 10 nucleotides match TRBD2. This CDR3 spans 18 amino acids. CDR1 and CDR2 from the germline V gene are LNHDA and SQIVND (reference sequence). Trimming at V came to 5 bases and at J to 0 bases, leaving 7 bases not matched to a gene. In DNA, the CDR3 is TGTGCCAGTAGTTCCACAGCGGGAGGGCTCTCTGGGGCCAACGTCCTGACTTTC. Residues: CASSSTAGGLSGANVLTF.